The rows below give T cell receptor beta chains drawn from one sample of a study of human T cells and chemical hapten exposure. TCRdb itself ran the RACE reads through MiXCR, one entry per CDR3 protein. The profile shows 55,000 to 75,000 distinct CDR3 sequences, 9.5% to 15% of them singletons. This sample comprised whole blood, obtained in connection with sensitization to the hapten diphenylcyclopropenone (DPC). These receptors all come from a man aged 30 to 45 with alopecia areata. Some clones in this sample may be carry-over from other donors' samples. Each CDR3 is given with its conserved first and last residue. D genes are given only for firm matches. The size field is filled for only some rows; it gives once, few, many or a size class.

d_call,clone_size,v_call,j_call,cdr3_nt,cdr3_aa
.,.,TRBV12-3/TRBV12-4,TRBJ1-3,TGTGCCAGCAGTTTCGCCAGCTCTGGAAACACCATATATTTT,CASSFASSGNTIYF
TRBD1,.,TRBV27,TRBJ2-7,TGTGCCAGCAGCAACAGGGGGAAGAACCTCTACGAGCAGTACTTC,CASSNRGKNLYEQYF
.,few,TRBV7-2,TRBJ1-6,TGTGCCAGCAGCTTACTGGCCCTTCTAAATTCACCCCTCCACTTT,CASSLLALLNSPLHF
.,many,TRBV15,TRBJ1-5,TGTGCCACCAGCATTGTTGTCCAGGAGTATGGCAATCAGCCCCAGCATTTT,CATSIVVQEYGNQPQHF
.,many,TRBV9,TRBJ1-2,TGTGCCAGCAGCGGGACCCTTGTACATGGCTACACCTTC,CASSGTLVHGYTF
.,.,TRBV11-3,TRBJ2-2,TGTGCCAGCAGCTTAGATAATCGTGTCGGCGGGGAGCTGTTTTTT,CASSLDNRVGGELFF
TRBD1,many,TRBV9,TRBJ1-4,TGTGCCAGCAGCGCCGGGACAGATACTAATGAAAAACTGTTTTTT,CASSAGTDTNEKLFF
.,many,TRBV5-4,TRBJ1-6,TGTGCCAGCAGCTTGAGGCAGGGCACAGATTCACCCCTCCACTTT,CASSLRQGTDSPLHF
TRBD1,many,TRBV10-3,TRBJ2-3,TGTGCCATCAGTGAATCGCAGGGACAGGGGCGCACAGATACGCAGTATTTT,CAISESQGQGRTDTQYF
.,.,TRBV6-2/TRBV6-3,TRBJ1-6,TGTGCCAGTCAGTCGACGGAAAATTCACCCCTCCACTTT,CASQSTENSPLHF
.,many,TRBV24-1,TRBJ2-7,TGTGCCACCAGTGATTCCTCGTTCCCCTACGAGCAGTACTTC,CATSDSSFPYEQYF
TRBD1,few,TRBV5-5,TRBJ1-5,TGTGCCAGCAGCTCTGGACAGGGAACTCAGCCCCAGCATTTT,CASSSGQGTQPQHF
TRBD1,many,TRBV27,TRBJ1-6,TGTGCCAGCAGTTTGGGACAGGGGTTGCCCCTCCACTTT,CASSLGQGLPLHF
.,.,TRBV7-8,TRBJ1-2,TGTGCCAGCAGCTTATCGGGCAGGAACTATGGCTACACCTTC,CASSLSGRNYGYTF
TRBD2,few,TRBV5-1,TRBJ2-3,TGCGCCAGCAGTCGGCCGGCGGGGGCAGATACGCAGTATTTT,CASSRPAGADTQYF
.,many,TRBV3-1,TRBJ2-7,TGTGCCAGCAGCCAAGTGGGCTCCTACGAGCAGTACTTC,CASSQVGSYEQYF
.,few,TRBV5-1,TRBJ2-5,TGCGCCAGCAGCCCCGCCCAGGGGGAGACCCAGTACTTC,CASSPAQGETQYF
.,few,TRBV3-1,TRBJ2-7,TGTGCCAGCAGCCCGCTCGGCCTCTCTGGGGCCTACGAGCAGTACTTC,CASSPLGLSGAYEQYF
.,.,TRBV10-3,TRBJ2-1,TGTGCCATTAAATTGAGTACCTACAATGAGCAGTTCTTC,CAIKLSTYNEQFF
.,.,TRBV9,TRBJ2-2,TGTGCCAGCAGCGTAGTCACCGGGGAGCTGTTTTTT,CASSVVTGELFF
.,few,TRBV4-3,TRBJ2-1,TGCGCCAGCAGCCAAGAGGTGGGGGCCCCCTCCTACAATGAGCAGTTCTTC,CASSQEVGAPSYNEQFF
.,many,TRBV6-2/TRBV6-3,TRBJ2-2,TGTGCCAGCAGTCGGGACCTCCACACCGGGGAGCTGTTTTTT,CASSRDLHTGELFF
.,many,TRBV28,TRBJ1-2,TGTGCCAGCAGGGACATCAACTATGGCTACACCTTC,CASRDINYGYTF
.,.,TRBV12-3/TRBV12-4,TRBJ1-4,TGTGCCAGCAGTTTAGCTGGGGAGGACGAAAAACTGTTTTTT,CASSLAGEDEKLFF
.,.,TRBV25-1,TRBJ2-5,TGTGCCAGCAGTGGCAGGGACTTCCAAGAGACCCAGTACTTC,CASSGRDFQETQYF
.,many,TRBV27,TRBJ2-3,TGTGCCAGCAGTTCACCTTCGATAGATACGCAGTATTTT,CASSSPSIDTQYF
TRBD2,.,TRBV7-9,TRBJ2-1,TGTGCCAGCAGCCGCGCGGGGGGCCGACTTTACAATGAGCAGTTCTTC,CASSRAGGRLYNEQFF
TRBD1,.,TRBV9,TRBJ1-1,TGTGCCAGCAGCGTAAGACCGGGACAGGGGACCACTGAAGCTTTCTTT,CASSVRPGQGTTEAFF
.,.,TRBV12-3/TRBV12-4,TRBJ1-3,TGTGCCAGCAGTACGACAAGCTCTGGAAACACCATATATTTT,CASSTTSSGNTIYF
TRBD1,many,TRBV7-9,TRBJ2-3,TGTGCCAGCAGCTCACAGGGGGCTCTCTCAGATACGCAGTATTTT,CASSSQGALSDTQYF
TRBD1,.,TRBV2,TRBJ1-6,TGTGCCAGCAGTGACAGACAGGGACGGTCACCCCTCCACTTT,CASSDRQGRSPLHF
.,many,TRBV11-2,TRBJ2-7,TGTGCCAGCAGTTCCTGGGACTCCTACGAGCAGTACTTC,CASSSWDSYEQYF
.,.,TRBV7-8,TRBJ1-5,TGTGCCAGCAGCCCTGGGCCCCCCGGTGACCAGCCCCAGCATTTT,CASSPGPPGDQPQHF
.,many,TRBV12-3/TRBV12-4,TRBJ1-3,TGTGCCAGCAGCCCCTTGACAGGTTGGGGGCTCTCTGGAAACACCATATATTTT,CASSPLTGWGLSGNTIYF
.,.,TRBV12-3/TRBV12-4,TRBJ1-2,TGTGCCAGCAGCCTGACAGAGGGCTACACCTTC,CASSLTEGYTF
.,many,TRBV29-1,TRBJ2-3,TGCAGCGTGTCCGGGACCGTAGCTTCCCCTAGCACAGATACGCAGTATTTT,CSVSGTVASPSTDTQYF
.,.,TRBV13,TRBJ2-7,TGTGCCAGCAGCCCTGAAGGACAGACCTACGAGCAGTACTTC,CASSPEGQTYEQYF
TRBD1,few,TRBV2,TRBJ1-1,TGTGCCAGCCCCACAGGGGCCAGTTCGAAAGCTTTCTTT,CASPTGASSKAFF
TRBD2,.,TRBV28,TRBJ2-3,TGTGCCAGCAGTTCCCTGGATGGGGGGGGAGATACGCAGTATTTT,CASSSLDGGGDTQYF
.,many,TRBV12-5,TRBJ2-1,TGTGCTAGTGGTTTGGAACTGGCCCCGAGGGATGAGCAGTTCTTC,CASGLELAPRDEQFF
.,many,TRBV14,TRBJ1-1,TGTGCCAGCAGCCACCTTACAGGTCAGCACACTGAAGCTTTCTTT,CASSHLTGQHTEAFF
.,few,TRBV15,TRBJ2-7,TGTGCCACCAGCAGATCGGCCATATCCTACGAGCAGTACTTC,CATSRSAISYEQYF
TRBD2,.,TRBV28,TRBJ2-7,TGTGCCAGCATCCCTCGGGGGGGCGCCTACGAGCAGTACTTC,CASIPRGGAYEQYF
.,few,TRBV29-1,TRBJ1-2,TGCAGCGTTGCCCCTGGCTACACCTTC,CSVAPGYTF
.,many,TRBV29-1,TRBJ2-3,TGCAGCGTTGAAGGACAGCTGAGCACAGATACGCAGTATTTT,CSVEGQLSTDTQYF
TRBD1,few,TRBV18,TRBJ1-4,TGTGCCAGCTCACCACCGAACAGGGGGCGATCAGGTCCAACTAATGAAAAACTGTTTTTT,CASSPPNRGRSGPTNEKLFF
.,few,TRBV4-2,TRBJ2-1,TGTGCCAGCAGCCCGACAGTGGGTAGCTCCTACAATGAGCAGTTCTTC,CASSPTVGSSYNEQFF
.,.,TRBV30,TRBJ1-2,TGTGCCTGGAGTTACCAAACAGGGAGCTATGGCTACACCTTC,CAWSYQTGSYGYTF
.,few,TRBV5-1,TRBJ2-5,TGCGCCAGCAGCTTGGTTGCATCTACAAGGGGAGAGACCCAGTACTTC,CASSLVASTRGETQYF
.,.,TRBV28,TRBJ2-7,TGTGCCAGCAGGATGGCCTCCTACGAGCAGTACTTC,CASRMASYEQYF
TRBD2,few,TRBV4-2,TRBJ2-7,TGTGCCAGCAGCCAAAGAGGAGGGACTAGCGGAATACTCTCCTACGAGCAGTACTTC,CASSQRGGTSGILSYEQYF
.,many,TRBV18,TRBJ2-3,TGTGCCAGCTCATTCCACAGGGCGGCGACAGATACGCAGTATTTT,CASSFHRAATDTQYF
.,many,TRBV24-1,TRBJ2-3,TGTGCCACCACGGGACGTGGGAGCACAGATACGCAGTATTTT,CATTGRGSTDTQYF